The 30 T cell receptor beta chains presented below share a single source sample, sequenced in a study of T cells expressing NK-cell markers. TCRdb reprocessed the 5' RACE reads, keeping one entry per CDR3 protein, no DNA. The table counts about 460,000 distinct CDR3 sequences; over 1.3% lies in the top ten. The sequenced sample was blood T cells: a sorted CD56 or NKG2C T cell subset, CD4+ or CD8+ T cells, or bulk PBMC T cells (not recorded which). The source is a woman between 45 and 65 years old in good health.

The CDR3 region is CATSDPAIAGGPETQYF. This sequence joins TRBV24-1 and TRBJ2-5; TCRdb's D gene call, TRBD2, goes unchecked for lack of DNA. CDR3 length: 17 amino acids. CDR1 KGHDR and CDR2 SFDVKD come from the germline V gene.

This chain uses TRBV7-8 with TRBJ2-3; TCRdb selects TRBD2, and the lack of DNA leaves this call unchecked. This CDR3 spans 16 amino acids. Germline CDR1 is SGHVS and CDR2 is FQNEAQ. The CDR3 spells CASSLGRDYRTDTQYF.

CDR3 sequence: CASSLALSGDEQYF. V and J are TRBV5-6 and TRBJ2-7; TCRdb gives TRBD1 as the D gene, but with no DNA this cannot be confirmed. The CDR3 consists of 14 residues. The germline V gene encodes CDR1 SGHDT and CDR2 YYEEEE.

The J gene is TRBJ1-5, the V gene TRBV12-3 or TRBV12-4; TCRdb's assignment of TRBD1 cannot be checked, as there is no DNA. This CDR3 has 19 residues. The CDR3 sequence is CASSSRGTNLQGSNQPQHF.

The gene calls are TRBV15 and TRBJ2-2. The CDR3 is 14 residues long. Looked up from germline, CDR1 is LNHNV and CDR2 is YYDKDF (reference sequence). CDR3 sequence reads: CATSRDYAGGELFF.

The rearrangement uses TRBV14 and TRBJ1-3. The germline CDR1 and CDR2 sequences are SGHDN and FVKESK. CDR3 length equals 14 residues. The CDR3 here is CASSHDLSGNTIYF. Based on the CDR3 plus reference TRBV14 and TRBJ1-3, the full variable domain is EAGVTQFPSHSVIEKGQTVTLRCDPISGHDNLYWYRRVMGKEIKFLLHFVKESKQDESGMPNNRFLAERTGGTYSTLKVQPAELEDSGVYFCASSHDLSGNTIYFGEGSWLTVV.

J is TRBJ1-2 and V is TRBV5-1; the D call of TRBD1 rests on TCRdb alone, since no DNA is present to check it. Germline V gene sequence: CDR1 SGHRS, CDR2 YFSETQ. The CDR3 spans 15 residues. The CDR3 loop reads CASSLAGQGAGGYTF. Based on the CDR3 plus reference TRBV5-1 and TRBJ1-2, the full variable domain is KAGVTQTPRYLIKTRGQQVTLSCSPISGHRSVSWYQQTPGQGLQFLFEYFSETQRNKGNFPGRFSGRQFSNSRSEMNVSTLELGDSALYLCASSLAGQGAGGYTFGSGTRLTVV.

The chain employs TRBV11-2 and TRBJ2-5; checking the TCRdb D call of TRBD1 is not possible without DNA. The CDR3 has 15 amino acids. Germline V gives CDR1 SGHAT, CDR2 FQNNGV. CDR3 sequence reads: CASSLDRPGRETQYF.

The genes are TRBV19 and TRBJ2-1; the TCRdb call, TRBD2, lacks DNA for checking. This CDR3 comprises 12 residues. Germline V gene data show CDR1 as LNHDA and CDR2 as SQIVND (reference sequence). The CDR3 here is CASSWAANEQFF.

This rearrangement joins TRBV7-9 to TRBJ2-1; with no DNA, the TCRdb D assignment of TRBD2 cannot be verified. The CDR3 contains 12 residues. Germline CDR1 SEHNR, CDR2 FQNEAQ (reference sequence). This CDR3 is CAIGLDINEQFF. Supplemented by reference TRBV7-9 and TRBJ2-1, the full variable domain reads DTGVSQNPRHKITKRGQNVTFRCDPISEHNRLYWYRQTLGQGPEFLTYFQNEAQLEKSRLLSDRFSAERPKGSFSTLEIQRTEQGDSAMYLCAIGLDINEQFFGPGTRLTVL.

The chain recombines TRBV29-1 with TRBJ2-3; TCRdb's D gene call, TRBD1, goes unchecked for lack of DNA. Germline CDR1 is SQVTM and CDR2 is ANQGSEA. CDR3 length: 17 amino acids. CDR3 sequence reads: CSVEGGVLGTNTDTQYF.

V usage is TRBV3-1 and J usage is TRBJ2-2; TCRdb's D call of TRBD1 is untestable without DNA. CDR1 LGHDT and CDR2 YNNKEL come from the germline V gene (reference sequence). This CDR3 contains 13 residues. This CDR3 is CASSPRGGRELFF.

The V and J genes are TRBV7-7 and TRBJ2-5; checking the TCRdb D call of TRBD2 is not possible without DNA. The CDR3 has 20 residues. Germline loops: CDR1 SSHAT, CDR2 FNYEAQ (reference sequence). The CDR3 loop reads CASSLNPGRSGSLRVGTQYF.

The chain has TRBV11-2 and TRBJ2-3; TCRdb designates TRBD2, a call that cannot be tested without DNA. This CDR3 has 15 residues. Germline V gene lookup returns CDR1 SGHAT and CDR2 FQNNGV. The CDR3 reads CASSLKRTFTDTQYF.

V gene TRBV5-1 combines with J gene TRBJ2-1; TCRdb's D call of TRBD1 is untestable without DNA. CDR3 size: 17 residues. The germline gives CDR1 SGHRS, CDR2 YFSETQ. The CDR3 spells CASSLRTGGQTYNEQFF.

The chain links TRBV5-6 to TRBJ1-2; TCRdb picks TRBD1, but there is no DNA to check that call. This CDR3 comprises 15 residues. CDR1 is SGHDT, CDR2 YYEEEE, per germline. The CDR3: CASGSGTGGSYGYTF.

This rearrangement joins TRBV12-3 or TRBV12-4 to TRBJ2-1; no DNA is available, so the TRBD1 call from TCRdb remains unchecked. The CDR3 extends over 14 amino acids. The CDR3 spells CASSPEGAYNEQFF.

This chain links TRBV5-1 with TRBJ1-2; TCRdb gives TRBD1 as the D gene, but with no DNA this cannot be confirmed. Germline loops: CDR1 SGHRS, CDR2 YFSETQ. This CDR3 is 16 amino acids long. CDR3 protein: CASGRGSDPALYGYTF.

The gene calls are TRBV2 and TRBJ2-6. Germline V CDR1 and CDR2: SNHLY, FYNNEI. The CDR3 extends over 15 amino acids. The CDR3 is CASSSSRPGANVLTF.

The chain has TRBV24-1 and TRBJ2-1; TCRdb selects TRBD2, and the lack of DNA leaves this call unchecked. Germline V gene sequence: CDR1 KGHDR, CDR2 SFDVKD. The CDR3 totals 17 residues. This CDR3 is CATSVHHSGHSYNEQFF.

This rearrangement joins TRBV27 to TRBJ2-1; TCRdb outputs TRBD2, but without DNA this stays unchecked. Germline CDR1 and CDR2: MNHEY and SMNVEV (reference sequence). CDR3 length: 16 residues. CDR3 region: CASSRMLAGGGNEQFF.

The CDR3 loop is CSARSGGIQPQHF. The chain couples TRBV20-1 to TRBJ1-5; TCRdb calls TRBD1, which cannot be checked without DNA. Germline values: CDR1 DFQATT, CDR2 SNEGSKA (reference sequence). The CDR3 contains 13 residues.

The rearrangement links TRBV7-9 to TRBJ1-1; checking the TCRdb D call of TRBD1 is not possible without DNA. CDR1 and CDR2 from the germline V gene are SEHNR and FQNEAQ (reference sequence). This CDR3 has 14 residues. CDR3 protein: CASSPRGVNTEAFF.

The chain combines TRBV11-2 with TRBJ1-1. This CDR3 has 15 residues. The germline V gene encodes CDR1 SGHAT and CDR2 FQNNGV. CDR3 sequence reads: CASSQTRTVNTEAFF.

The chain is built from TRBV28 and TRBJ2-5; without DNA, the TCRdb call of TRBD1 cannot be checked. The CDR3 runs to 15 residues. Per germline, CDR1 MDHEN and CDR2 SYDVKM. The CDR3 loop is CASSLPGQGYGTQYF.

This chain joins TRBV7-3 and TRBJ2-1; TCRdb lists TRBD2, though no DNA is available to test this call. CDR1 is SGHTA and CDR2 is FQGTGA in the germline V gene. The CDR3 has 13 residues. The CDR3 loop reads CASSLSPIGEQFF.

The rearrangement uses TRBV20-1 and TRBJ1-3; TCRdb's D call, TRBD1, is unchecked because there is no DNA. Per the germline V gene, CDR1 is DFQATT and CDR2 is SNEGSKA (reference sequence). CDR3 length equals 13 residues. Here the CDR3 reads CSAARVSGNTIYF.

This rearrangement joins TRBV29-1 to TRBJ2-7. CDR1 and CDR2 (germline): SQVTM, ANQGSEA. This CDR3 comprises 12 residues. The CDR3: CSVLQTSYEQYF.

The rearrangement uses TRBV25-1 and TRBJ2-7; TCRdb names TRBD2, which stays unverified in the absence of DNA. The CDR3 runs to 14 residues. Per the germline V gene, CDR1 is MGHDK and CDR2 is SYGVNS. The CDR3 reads CAVGGDSSSYEQYF.

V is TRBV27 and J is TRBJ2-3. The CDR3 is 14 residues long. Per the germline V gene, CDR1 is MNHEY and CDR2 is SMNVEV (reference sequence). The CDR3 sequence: CASSLVGRTDTQYF.